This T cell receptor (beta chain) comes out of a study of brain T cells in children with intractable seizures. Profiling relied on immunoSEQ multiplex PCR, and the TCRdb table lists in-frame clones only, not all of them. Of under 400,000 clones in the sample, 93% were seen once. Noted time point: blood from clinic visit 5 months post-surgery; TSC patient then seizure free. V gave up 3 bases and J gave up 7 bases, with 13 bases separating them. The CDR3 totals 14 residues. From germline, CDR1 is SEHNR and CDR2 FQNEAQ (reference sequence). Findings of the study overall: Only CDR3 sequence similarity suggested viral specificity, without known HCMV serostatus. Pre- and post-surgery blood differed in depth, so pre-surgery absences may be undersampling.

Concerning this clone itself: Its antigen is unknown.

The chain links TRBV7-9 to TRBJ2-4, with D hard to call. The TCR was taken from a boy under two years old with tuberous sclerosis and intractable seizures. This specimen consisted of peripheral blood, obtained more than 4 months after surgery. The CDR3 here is CASSLAGSTNIQYF. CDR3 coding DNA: TGTGCCAGCAGCTTGGCCGGGTCTACCAACATTCAGTACTTC.